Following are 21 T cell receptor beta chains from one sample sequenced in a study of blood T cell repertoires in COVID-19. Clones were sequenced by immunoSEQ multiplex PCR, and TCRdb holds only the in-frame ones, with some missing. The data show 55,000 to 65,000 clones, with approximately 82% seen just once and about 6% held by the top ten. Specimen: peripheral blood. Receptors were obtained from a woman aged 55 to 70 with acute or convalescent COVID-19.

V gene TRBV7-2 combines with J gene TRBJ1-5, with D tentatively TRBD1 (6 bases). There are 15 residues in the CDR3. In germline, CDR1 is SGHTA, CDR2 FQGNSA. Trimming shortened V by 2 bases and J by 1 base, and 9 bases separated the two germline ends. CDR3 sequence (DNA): TGTGCCAGCAGCTTACAGGGGATGAGCAATCAGCCCCAGCATTTT. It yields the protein CASSLQGMSNQPQHF. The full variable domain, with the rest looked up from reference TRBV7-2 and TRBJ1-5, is GAGVSQSPSNKVTEKGKDVELRCDPISGHTALYWYRQSLGQGLEFLIYFQGNSAPDKSGLPSDRFSAERTGGSVSTLTIQRTQQEDSAVYLCASSLQGMSNQPQHFGDGTRLSIL.

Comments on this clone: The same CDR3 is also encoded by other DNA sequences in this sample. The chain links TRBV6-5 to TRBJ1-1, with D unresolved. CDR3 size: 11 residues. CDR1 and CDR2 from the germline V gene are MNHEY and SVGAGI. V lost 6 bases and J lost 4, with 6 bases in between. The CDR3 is CASSRGTEAFF. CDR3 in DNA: TGTGCCAGCAGCAGAGGCACTGAAGCTTTCTTT.

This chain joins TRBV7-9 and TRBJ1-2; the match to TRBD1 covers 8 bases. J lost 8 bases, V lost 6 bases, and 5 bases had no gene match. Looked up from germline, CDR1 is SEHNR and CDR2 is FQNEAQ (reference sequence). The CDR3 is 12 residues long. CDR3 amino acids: CASRSGDRGYTF. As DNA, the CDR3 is TGTGCCAGCAGGTCCGGGGACAGGGGCTACACCTTC.

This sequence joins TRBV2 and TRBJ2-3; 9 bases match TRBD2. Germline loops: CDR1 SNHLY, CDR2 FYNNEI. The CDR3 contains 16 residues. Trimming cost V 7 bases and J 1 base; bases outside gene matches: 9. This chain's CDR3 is CASTSVGGGGTDTQYF. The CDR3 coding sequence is TGTGCCAGCACCTCGGTGGGCGGGGGGGGCACAGATACGCAGTATTTT.

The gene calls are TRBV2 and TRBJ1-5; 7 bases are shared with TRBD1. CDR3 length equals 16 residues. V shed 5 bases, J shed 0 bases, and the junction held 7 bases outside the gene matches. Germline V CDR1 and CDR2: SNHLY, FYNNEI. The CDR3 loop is CASSPRQGNSNQPQHF. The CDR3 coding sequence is TGTGCCAGCAGTCCCAGACAGGGCAATAGCAATCAGCCCCAGCATTTT.

The CDR3 loop reads CASSFNRNEAFF. In nucleotides, the CDR3 is TGTGCCAGCAGCTTTAACAGGAATGAAGCTTTCTTT. The rearrangement uses TRBV7-3 and TRBJ1-1; the D gene is possibly TRBD1 (5 bases). Germline V gene lookup returns CDR1 SGHTA and CDR2 FQGTGA. V lost 3 bases, J lost 7 bases, and 9 bases lay in between. The CDR3 totals 12 residues.

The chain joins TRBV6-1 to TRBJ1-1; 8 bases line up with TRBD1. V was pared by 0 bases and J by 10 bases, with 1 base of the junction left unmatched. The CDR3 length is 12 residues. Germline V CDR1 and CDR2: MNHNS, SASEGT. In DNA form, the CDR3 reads TGTGCCAGCAGTGAAGCGGACAGGGCAGCTTTCTTT. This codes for CASSEADRAAFF.

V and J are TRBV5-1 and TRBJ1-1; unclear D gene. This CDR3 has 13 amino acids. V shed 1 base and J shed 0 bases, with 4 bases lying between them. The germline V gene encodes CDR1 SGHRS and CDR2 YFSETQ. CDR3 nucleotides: TGCGCCAGCAGCTTGAACATGAACACTGAAGCTTTCTTT. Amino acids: CASSLNMNTEAFF. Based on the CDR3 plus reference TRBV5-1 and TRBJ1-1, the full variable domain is KAGVTQTPRYLIKTRGQQVTLSCSPISGHRSVSWYQQTPGQGLQFLFEYFSETQRNKGNFPGRFSGRQFSNSRSEMNVSTLELGDSALYLCASSLNMNTEAFFGQGTRLTVV.

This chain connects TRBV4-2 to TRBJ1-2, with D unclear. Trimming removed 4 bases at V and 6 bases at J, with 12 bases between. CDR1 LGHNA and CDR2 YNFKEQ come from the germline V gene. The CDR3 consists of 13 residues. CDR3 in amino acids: CASSLTRADGYTF. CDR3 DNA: TGTGCCAGCAGCCTGACTAGGGCTGATGGCTACACCTTC.

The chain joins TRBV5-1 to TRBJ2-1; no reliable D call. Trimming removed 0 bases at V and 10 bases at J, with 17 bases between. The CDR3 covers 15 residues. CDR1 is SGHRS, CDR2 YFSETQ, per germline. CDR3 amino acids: CASSLVSSLPSEQFF. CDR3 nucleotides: TGCGCCAGCAGCTTGGTCTCTAGTCTCCCGTCCGAGCAGTTCTTC.

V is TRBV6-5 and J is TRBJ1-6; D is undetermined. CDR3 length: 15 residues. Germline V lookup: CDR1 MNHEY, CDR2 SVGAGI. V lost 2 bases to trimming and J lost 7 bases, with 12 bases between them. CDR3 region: CASSYREGTNSPLHF. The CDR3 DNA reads TGTGCCAGCAGTTACAGGGAGGGAACCAATTCACCCCTCCACTTT.

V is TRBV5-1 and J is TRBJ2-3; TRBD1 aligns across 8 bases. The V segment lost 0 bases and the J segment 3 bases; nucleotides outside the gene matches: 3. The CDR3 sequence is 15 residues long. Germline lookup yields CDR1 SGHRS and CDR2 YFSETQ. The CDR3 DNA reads TGCGCCAGCAGCTTGGGTCAGGGGGCAACAGATACGCAGTATTTT. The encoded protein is CASSLGQGATDTQYF.

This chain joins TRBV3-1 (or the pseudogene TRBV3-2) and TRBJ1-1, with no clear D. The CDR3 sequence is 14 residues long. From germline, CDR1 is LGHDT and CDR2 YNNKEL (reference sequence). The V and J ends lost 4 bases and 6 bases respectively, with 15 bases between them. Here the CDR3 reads CASSPRLVGSEAFF. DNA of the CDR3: TGTGCCAGCAGCCCTCGCCTGGTTGGCTCTGAAGCTTTCTTT.

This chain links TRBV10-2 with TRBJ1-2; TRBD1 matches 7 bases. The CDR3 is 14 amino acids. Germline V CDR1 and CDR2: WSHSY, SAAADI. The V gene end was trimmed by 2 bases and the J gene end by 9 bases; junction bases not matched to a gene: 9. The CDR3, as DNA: TGCGCCAGCAGTGAGCCTCGACAGGGTGGAAGCTACACCTTC. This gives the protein CASSEPRQGGSYTF.

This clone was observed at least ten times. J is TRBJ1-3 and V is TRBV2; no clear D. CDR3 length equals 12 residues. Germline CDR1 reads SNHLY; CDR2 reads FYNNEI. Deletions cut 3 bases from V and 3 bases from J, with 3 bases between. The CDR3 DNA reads TGTGCCAGCAGTGACTTTGGAAACACCATATATTTT. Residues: CASSDFGNTIYF.

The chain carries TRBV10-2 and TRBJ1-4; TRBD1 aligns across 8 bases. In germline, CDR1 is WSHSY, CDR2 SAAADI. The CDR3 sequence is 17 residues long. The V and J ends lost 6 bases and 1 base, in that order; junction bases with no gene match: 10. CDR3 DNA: TGCGCCAGCAGGTCGCAGGGGGCTCTAGTAACTAATGAAAAACTGTTTTTT. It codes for CASRSQGALVTNEKLFF.

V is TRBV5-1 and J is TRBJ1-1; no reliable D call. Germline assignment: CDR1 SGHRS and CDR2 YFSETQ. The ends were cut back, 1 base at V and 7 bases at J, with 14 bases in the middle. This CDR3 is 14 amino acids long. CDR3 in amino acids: CASSLLLEGSEAFF. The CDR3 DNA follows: TGCGCCAGCAGCTTGTTGCTAGAAGGAAGTGAAGCTTTCTTT.

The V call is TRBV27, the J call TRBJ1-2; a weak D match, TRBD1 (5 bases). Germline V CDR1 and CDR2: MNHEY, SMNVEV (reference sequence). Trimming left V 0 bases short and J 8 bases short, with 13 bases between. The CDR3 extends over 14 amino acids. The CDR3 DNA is TGTGCCAGCAGTTTATCGAGGACGGGGGGAGGCTACACCTTC. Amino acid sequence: CASSLSRTGGGYTF.

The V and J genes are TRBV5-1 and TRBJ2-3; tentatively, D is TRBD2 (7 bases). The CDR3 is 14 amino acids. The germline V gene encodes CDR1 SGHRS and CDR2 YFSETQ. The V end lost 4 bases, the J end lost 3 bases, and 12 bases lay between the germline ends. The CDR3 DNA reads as TGCGCCAGCAGCCACGGGGGGACAACAGATACGCAGTATTTT. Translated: CASSHGGTTDTQYF.

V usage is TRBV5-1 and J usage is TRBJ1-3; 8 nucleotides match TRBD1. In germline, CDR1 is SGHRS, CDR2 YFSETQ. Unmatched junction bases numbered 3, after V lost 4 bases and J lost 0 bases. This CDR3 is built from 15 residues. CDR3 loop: CASSVTGDSGNTIYF. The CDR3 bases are TGCGCCAGCAGCGTGACAGGGGACTCTGGAAACACCATATATTTT.

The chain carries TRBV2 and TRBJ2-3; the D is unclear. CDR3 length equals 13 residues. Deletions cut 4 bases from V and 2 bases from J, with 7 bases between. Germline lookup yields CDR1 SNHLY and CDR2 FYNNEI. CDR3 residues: CASSVQSTDTQYF. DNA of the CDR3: TGTGCCAGCAGTGTTCAATCCACAGATACGCAGTATTTT.